Listed below are T cell receptor beta chains from one sample, sequenced in a study of T cell changes during pregnancy in multiple sclerosis. Libraries were prepared by immunoSEQ multiplex PCR; TCRdb keeps only in-frame clonotypes and omits some of them. The sample shows roughly 40,000 clones, more than 85% of them seen only once. The sequencing here drew on CD8+ T cells from peripheral blood mononuclear cells, taken in the first trimester of pregnancy. The receptors stem from a female donor with multiple sclerosis, enrolled in a pregnancy study. The conserved cysteine and the conserved F or W are not part of the CDR3 here. Each record gives: V gene, CDR3 protein.

TRBV4-1 ASSQANRDFDTQY
TRBV9 ASSVPADRTSGAYNEQF
TRBV7-9 ASSLPGQNYGYT
TRBV9 ASSVGGQLGETQY
TRBV29-1 SVVTGEPYEQY
TRBV27 ASSSGLAGGGETQY
TRBV10-2 ASSEDAWAETGFYQPQH
TRBV27 ASSAGQGATSEAF
TRBV5-4 ASSFMGANTEAF
TRBV7-6 ASSPPLRPSGEQF